A selection of T cell receptor beta chains follows, all from one sample in a study of T cell changes during pregnancy in multiple sclerosis. The repertoire was sequenced with immunoSEQ multiplex PCR; TCRdb's copy has only in-frame clones and lacks some. The sample holds just over 20,000 clones, 80% to 90% seen once. This material consisted of CD8+ T cells from peripheral blood mononuclear cells, taken in the second trimester of pregnancy. The receptor set was obtained from a female donor in good health, enrolled as a control in a pregnancy study. The CDR3 runs from the conserved cysteine through the conserved F or W. Fields, in order: D gene, V gene, CDR3 protein. A D gene is named only where the DNA matches it firmly.

>TRBD2|TRBV29-1
CSVEGLASGNEQYF
>.|TRBV11-2
CASSYLRVRNTEAFF
>TRBD1|TRBV6-1
CASSEVAGGQETQYF
>TRBD1|TRBV2
CASSAEGAAGNTIYF
>.|TRBV19
CASSILRGNTDTQYF
>.|TRBV5-6
CASSFTENYGYTF
>.|TRBV5-8
CASSLDGDKTQYF
>.|TRBV4-1
CASSQGVGGSPYEQYF
>.|TRBV11-2
CASSGGDLMATQYF
>.|TRBV6-4
CASSDSTSGELFF
>.|TRBV6-5
CASRQGGVNQPQHF
>.|TRBV19
CASSMLGHGAPQAFF
>TRBD1|TRBV28
CASSLPGTGAANYGYTF
>.|TRBV21-1
CASSGRRGAYEQYF
>TRBD1|TRBV4-3
CASSRGTGGEYTEAFF
>.|TRBV27
CASSFLDSNSGANVLTF
>TRBD1|TRBV9
CASSVGARGTGTYEQYF
>.|TRBV5-6
CASSLWRRRNYGYTF
>.|TRBV4-2
CASSQGGSHTDTQYF
>TRBD2|TRBV19
CASRLAGGYNEQFF
>.|TRBV7-9
CASSLDRAYGYTF
>TRBD2|TRBV13
CASSTGLAGEASYEQYF
>.|TRBV30
CAWSGTEYTEAFF
>TRBD2|TRBV19
CASSLGTSSHNEQFF